Below, 20 T cell receptor beta chains from the same sample are listed, as sequenced in a study of cytomegalovirus exposure and HLA in healthy donors (dated by TCRdb to 2017 to 2019). Receptor libraries were prepared by the immunoSEQ multiplex PCR assay. The multiplex PCR relied on a mix of 60 forward primers for TCR Vbeta segments and 13 reverse primers for TCR Jbeta segments. Sourced from immuneACCESS, this table was stored by TCRdb with only in-frame sequences that have V and J called. A share of the clones is absent; for the studies checked, an unresolved V gene accounts for under half, and the remainder has no known explanation. The sample table shows approximately 120,000 clones, and 74% are seen once. The biggest ten clones account for roughly 4.1% of the sample. Sequenced material: PBMCs. The receptor source for this set is a woman aged 50 to 65 in good health and CMV-seropositive.

The V and J genes are TRBV6-6 and TRBJ2-1; weak D call: TRBD2 (5 bases). V lost 7 bases to trimming and J lost 12 bases, with 19 bases between them. CDR1 is MNHNY, CDR2 SVGAGI, per germline (reference sequence). The CDR3 totals 13 residues. The CDR3: CASIPAYTSGQFF. The CDR3 DNA sequence: TGTGCCAGCATCCCAGCATACACGAGCGGGCAGTTCTTC.

The V gene is TRBV29-1, the J gene TRBJ2-1; 16 positions match TRBD2. The trim removed 3 bases at V and 8 bases at J, leaving 4 bases unmatched. Germline V gene data show CDR1 as SQVTM and CDR2 as ANQGSEA. The CDR3 contains 15 residues. CDR3 sequence: CSVEGLAGGRDEQFF. The DNA of the CDR3 is TGCAGCGTTGAGGGACTAGCGGGGGGGCGGGATGAGCAGTTCTTC.

Only a few counts were recorded for this clone. V usage is TRBV20-1 and J usage is TRBJ2-5; D not resolved. V gave up 5 bases and J gave up 5 bases, with 3 bases separating them. CDR3 length: 9 residues. Germline V gene data show CDR1 as DFQATT and CDR2 as SNEGSKA (reference sequence). DNA for the CDR3: TGCAGTGCTCCGGAGACCCAGTACTTC. Translation: CSAPETQYF.

The chain carries TRBV6-6 and TRBJ2-3; weak D call: TRBD1 (6 bases). V was pared by 6 bases and J by 4 bases, with 20 bases between. This CDR3 is 16 amino acids long. Germline assignment: CDR1 MNHNY and CDR2 SVGAGI (reference sequence). CDR3 sequence: CASSTTPQGRADTQYF. DNA of the CDR3: TGTGCCAGCAGCACGACGCCACAGGGAAGGGCAGATACGCAGTATTTT.

In this sample, this clone turned up a few times. CDR3 bases: TGTGCCAGCAGCCCCCAGATGAACACTGAAGCTTTCTTT. It is translated as CASSPQMNTEAFF. The rearrangement uses TRBV5-5 and TRBJ1-1; D gene uncertain. The CDR3 has 13 residues. Trimming took 4 bases from V and 0 from J, leaving 7 bases between them. From germline, CDR1 is SGHKS and CDR2 YYEKEE (reference sequence).

This chain links TRBV9 with TRBJ2-2, with D perhaps TRBD1 (5 bases). The ends were cut back, 4 bases at V and 4 bases at J, with 11 bases in the middle. Germline loops: CDR1 SGDLS, CDR2 YYNGEE. This CDR3 spans 14 amino acids. CDR3 protein: CASSITGSTGELFF. CDR3 sequence (DNA): TGTGCCAGCAGCATCACAGGCTCCACCGGGGAGCTGTTTTTT.

This chain links TRBV10-3 with TRBJ1-1; 9 bases map to TRBD1. The CDR3 is 15 residues long. Trimming cost V 2 bases and J 2 bases; bases outside gene matches: 3. Germline CDR1 ENHRY, CDR2 SYGVKD. CDR3 in DNA: TGTGCCATCAGTGAGACAGGGGGCAGCAACACTGAAGCTTTCTTT. Translation: CAISETGGSNTEAFF.

The J gene is TRBJ2-5, the V gene TRBV5-4; a possible D gene is TRBD1 (6 bases). The DNA end is a closer match to TRBJ2-7, so the J assignment may be wrong. The CDR3 spans 12 residues. Germline values: CDR1 SGHNT, CDR2 YYREEE (reference sequence). The CDR3 here is CASSTRGYEQYF. For the CDR3, the DNA is TGTGCCAGCAGCACCAGGGGTTACGAGCAGTACTTC.

As concerns this clone: Different DNA sequences within this sample yield the same CDR3. This rearrangement joins TRBV30 to TRBJ1-4, with D perhaps TRBD1 (5 bases). The germline V and J ends were trimmed by 2 bases and 1 base, with 11 bases remaining between them. Germline V gene lookup returns CDR1 GTSNPN and CDR2 SVGIG (reference sequence). The CDR3 sequence is 15 residues long. CDR3: CAWSRNRKTNEKLFF. CDR3 DNA sequence: TGTGCCTGGAGTCGCAACAGGAAAACTAATGAAAAACTGTTTTTT.

This sequence joins TRBV28 and TRBJ2-5; D is possibly TRBD2 (6 bases). V lost 10 bases, J lost 11 bases, and 17 bases lay in between. CDR1 and CDR2 (germline): MDHEN, SYDVKM. The CDR3 is 11 amino acids. This chain's CDR3 is CAIRRRREQYF. The CDR3 region has the DNA TGTGCCATCCGGCGACGACGGGAGCAGTACTTC.

V gene TRBV19 combines with J gene TRBJ2-7; D gene unclear. Between the trimmed V and J ends, which lost 4 bases and 1 base, there was a span of 8 bases. Germline V gene sequence: CDR1 LNHDA, CDR2 SQIVND (reference sequence). The CDR3 runs 13 residues. The CDR3 bases are TGTGCCAGTAGTAAGCCTCCTTCCTACGAGCAGTACTTC. Protein sequence: CASSKPPSYEQYF.

This chain connects TRBV9 to TRBJ1-2, with 11 bases that match TRBD1. Germline CDR1 SGDLS, CDR2 YYNGEE. The CDR3 is 17 residues long. J lost 4 bases, V lost 2 bases, and 10 bases had no gene match. The CDR3, as DNA: TGTGCCAGCAGCGTCGGACAGGGGGCCGGTACCGGCTATGGCTACACCTTC. Its protein is CASSVGQGAGTGYGYTF.

J is TRBJ1-5 and V is TRBV6-5; maybe TRBD1 (5 bases). This CDR3 spans 15 amino acids. The germline V gene has CDR1 MNHEY and CDR2 SVGAGI. V lost 0 bases and J 5 bases, leaving 11 bases between the germline ends. CDR3 amino acids: CASSYSRGSDQPQHF. Here the CDR3 DNA reads TGTGCCAGCAGTTACTCCCGGGGGTCGGATCAGCCCCAGCATTTT.

V is TRBV4-1 and J is TRBJ2-2; D is unresolved. CDR1 MGHRA and CDR2 YSYEKL come from the germline V gene. Trimming shortened V by 4 bases and J by 1 base, and 10 bases separated the two germline ends. The CDR3 totals 15 residues. CDR3 nucleotide sequence: TGCGCCAGCAGCCTCGCGAGTGAGAACACCGGGGAGCTGTTTTTT. The encoded protein is CASSLASENTGELFF.

This rearrangement joins TRBV6-1 to TRBJ1-5; D ambiguous. V gave up 0 bases and J gave up 0 bases, with 6 bases separating them. CDR3 length: 15 amino acids. Germline V gives CDR1 MNHNS, CDR2 SASEGT. CDR3 loop: CASSEAGSSNQPQHF. The CDR3, as DNA: TGTGCCAGCAGTGAAGCTGGCAGTAGCAATCAGCCCCAGCATTTT.

J is TRBJ2-3 and V is TRBV7-2; D is unclear. Germline CDR1 is SGHTA and CDR2 is FQGNSA. The CDR3 is 14 residues long. The V and J ends lost 1 base and 4 bases respectively, with 9 bases between them. CDR3 DNA sequence: TGTGCCAGCAGCTTAGTTCAGTATCCAGATACGCAGTATTTT. Amino acid sequence: CASSLVQYPDTQYF.

This chain links TRBV5-1 with TRBJ2-2, with a tentative D call TRBD1 (6 bases). From germline, CDR1 is SGHRS and CDR2 YFSETQ. V was trimmed by 4 bases and J by 4 bases, leaving 11 bases between them. The CDR3 covers 14 residues. The DNA for the CDR3 is TGCGCCAGCAGCCCCGGACAGAGCACCGGGGAGCTGTTTTTT. As protein: CASSPGQSTGELFF.

The chain has TRBV4-1 and TRBJ2-1; TRBD2 aligns across 7 bases. The CDR3 sequence is 12 residues long. V lost 5 bases and J lost 8; bases outside the gene matches: 3. CDR1 is MGHRA, CDR2 YSYEKL, per germline. The CDR3 bases are TGCGCCAGCAGCTCACGGGGGGATGAGCAGTTCTTC. Its protein is CASSSRGDEQFF.

V is TRBV29-1 and J is TRBJ2-1; the D gene is possibly TRBD2 (6 bases). The germline V gene has CDR1 SQVTM and CDR2 ANQGSEA. V lost 0 bases, J lost 4 bases, and 13 bases lay in between. The CDR3 contains 15 residues. CDR3 region: CSVEEMGEVYNEQFF. In DNA, the CDR3 is TGCAGCGTTGAAGAAATGGGGGAGGTTTACAATGAGCAGTTCTTC.

This clone appeared a single time. This sequence joins TRBV9 and TRBJ1-2, with D unresolved. Looked up from germline, CDR1 is SGDLS and CDR2 is YYNGEE. The ends were cut back, 0 bases at V and 8 bases at J, with 11 bases in the middle. CDR3 size: 13 residues. The CDR3, as DNA: TGTGCCAGCAGCGTAGTGGGAGACGGGGGCTACACCTTC. It encodes CASSVVGDGGYTF.